Below, 4 T cell receptor beta chains from the same sample are listed, as sequenced in a study of blood T cell repertoires in COVID-19. Data came from immunoSEQ multiplex PCR; TCRdb stores just in-frame clones and leaves some out. The sample has approximately 360,000 clones, roughly 90% seen once; the top ten hold 5% to 8.5%. The sample comprised peripheral blood. These receptors were collected from a man between 18 and 35 years old with active or convalescent COVID-19.

The rearrangement uses TRBV7-2 and TRBJ1-1, with D possibly TRBD1 on 6 matching bases. Trimming pared 6 bases from V and 5 bases from J, leaving 19 bases between. Germline CDR1 and CDR2: SGHTA and FQGNSA. This CDR3 spans 15 amino acids. The CDR3 sequence is CASSPYTGIDTEAFF. CDR3 nucleotide sequence: TGTGCCAGCAGTCCATACACAGGGATAGATACTGAAGCTTTCTTT.

The chain carries TRBV15 and TRBJ1-4, with D perhaps matching TRBD1 (5 bases). The germline V gene has CDR1 LNHNV and CDR2 YYDKDF (reference sequence). The CDR3 extends over 14 amino acids. The ends were cut back, 1 base at V and 8 bases at J, with 11 bases in the middle. The CDR3 DNA reads as TGTGCCACCAGCAGAGGGGGCTCCGGGGAAAAACTGTTTTTT. Its translation: CATSRGGSGEKLFF.

J is TRBJ1-2 and V is TRBV11-2; 7 positions match TRBD1. Germline values: CDR1 SGHAT, CDR2 FQNNGV. V gave up 5 bases and J gave up 6 bases; unmatched junction bases: 6. This CDR3 comprises 13 residues. The CDR3 region has the DNA TGTGCCAGCAGCGCGGGACAGCTCGATGGCTACACCTTC. Translation gives CASSAGQLDGYTF.

The chain links TRBV15 to TRBJ1-5; D call uncertain. Germline CDR1 is LNHNV and CDR2 is YYDKDF (reference sequence). The ends were cut back, 4 bases at V and 5 bases at J, with 6 bases in the middle. The CDR3 extends over 12 amino acids. CDR3 region: CATSTGYQPQHF. The CDR3 DNA follows: TGTGCCACCAGCACGGGGTATCAGCCCCAGCATTTT.